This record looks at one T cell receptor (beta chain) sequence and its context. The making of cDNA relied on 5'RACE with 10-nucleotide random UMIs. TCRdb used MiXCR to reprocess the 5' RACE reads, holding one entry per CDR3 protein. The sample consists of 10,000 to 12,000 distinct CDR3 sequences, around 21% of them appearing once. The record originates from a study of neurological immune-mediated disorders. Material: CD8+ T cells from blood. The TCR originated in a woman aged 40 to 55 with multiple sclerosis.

CDR3 residues: CASSWGTDQETQYF. CDR3 coding DNA: TGTGCCAGCAGTTGGGGGACGGACCAAGAGACCCAGTACTTC. The chain employs TRBV6-2 or TRBV6-3 and TRBJ2-5; TRBD1 or TRBD2 may be the D gene (5 bases each). The CDR3 spans 14 residues. CDR1 and CDR2 from the germline V gene are MNHEY and SVGEGT. The V and J ends lost 4 bases and 0 bases respectively, with 9 bases between them.